The 7 T cell receptor beta chains in this list originate from one sample, sequenced in a study of shared clonotypes between healthy human individuals. TCRdb keeps only in-frame clones here, not all; method: immunoSEQ multiplex PCR. The sample carries under 750,000 clones, roughly 72% recorded once. The specimen was memory CD4+ T cells sorted from blood. Subset indicated: CD45RA-negative fraction. Receptor source: a woman between 25 and 40 years old in good health.

This chain uses TRBV7-9 with TRBJ2-6, with 7 bases aligning to TRBD1. Germline CDR1 SEHNR, CDR2 FQNEAQ (reference sequence). With V trimmed by 0 bases and J by 0 bases, 5 bases remained unmatched. The CDR3 totals 18 residues. The CDR3 is CASSLARDSLSGANVLTF. Here the CDR3 DNA reads TGTGCCAGCAGCTTAGCACGGGACAGCCTCTCTGGGGCCAACGTCCTGACTTTC.

The rearrangement joins TRBV18 to TRBJ2-2, with 14 bases identical to TRBD2. CDR3 length equals 19 residues. Germline V CDR1 and CDR2: KGHSH, LQKENI. V was pared by 3 bases and J by 4 bases, with 10 bases of the junction left unmatched. DNA of the CDR3: TGTGCCAGCTCACCGTATGGGACTAGCGGGAGTGGAGTCACCGGGGAGCTGTTTTTT. This sequence encodes CASSPYGTSGSGVTGELFF.

On this clone itself: It is likely a read error: a sequence one base away is far more abundant. The sample contains more than one DNA sequence encoding this CDR3. V is TRBV5-1 and J is TRBJ2-1; D call uncertain. Looked up from germline, CDR1 is SGHRS and CDR2 is YFSETQ. V gave up 0 bases and J gave up 2 bases, with 6 bases separating them. The CDR3 consists of 14 residues. CDR3 residues: CASSLDFTYNEQFF. CDR3 nucleotide sequence: TGCGCCAGCAGCTTGGACTTCACCTACAATGAGCAGTTCTTC.

The J gene is TRBJ1-1, the V gene TRBV7-9; TRBD1 matches 8 bases. The germline V gene encodes CDR1 SEHNR and CDR2 FQNEAQ (reference sequence). CDR3 length: 15 residues. V lost 4 bases to trimming and J lost 8 bases; unmatched junction nucleotides: 12. The CDR3 reads CASSSQGALLGEAFF. The CDR3 region has the DNA TGTGCCAGCAGCTCCCAGGGGGCCCTCTTAGGAGAAGCTTTCTTT.

This clone has just one count. The chain combines TRBV28 with TRBJ2-6; 7 positions match TRBD1. Germline-derived CDR1 and CDR2 are MDHEN and SYDVKM. The J segment lost 1 base and the V segment lost 5 bases, leaving 2 bases of the junction unmatched. The CDR3 length is 15 residues. DNA for the CDR3: TGTGCCAGCAGTGAACAGGGGTCTGGGGCCAACGTCCTGACTTTC. Its translation is CASSEQGSGANVLTF.

The chain couples TRBV10-1 to TRBJ1-1, with D perhaps matching TRBD1 (5 bases). CDR1 is WNHNN, CDR2 SYGVQD, per germline (reference sequence). The CDR3 runs 14 residues. V was pared by 6 bases and J by 1 base, with 12 bases between. The CDR3 DNA sequence: TGCGCCAGCAGCCCTCGTACAGGGAACACTGAAGCTTTCTTT. Residues: CASSPRTGNTEAFF.

The chain links TRBV6-1 to TRBJ2-5; 10 nucleotides align to TRBD2. This CDR3 has 14 amino acids. Unmatched junction bases numbered 8, after V lost 10 bases and J lost 3 bases. Per the germline V gene, CDR1 is MNHNS and CDR2 is SASEGT. The CDR3 coding sequence is TGTGCCACCGAGCCTGGACTAGCGGAAGAGACCCAGTACTTC. Amino acid sequence: CATEPGLAEETQYF.